There are many counts of the clone carrying this TCR beta chain. Its matching antigen is unknown. The junction and the germline gene differ at one end; a read error may be behind it. TCRdb passed the 5' RACE reads through MiXCR, listing each CDR3 protein once. This sample has over 450,000 distinct CDR3 sequences, with roughly 22% found just once. This entry comes from a study of T-cell memory formation after mild COVID-19. Looking at the study overall: In these data, TCR clusters were largely donor specific. Whole-study findings and limits: What remained unconfirmed was the SARS-CoV-2 specificity of second-wave clones peaking on day 37.

The CDR3 is 13 amino acids. Germline V gene sequence: CDR1 SSHAT, CDR2 FNYEAQ (reference sequence). Sequenced input: PBMCs or a T cell subset sorted from them (not recorded which). This receptor was taken from an adult woman who had mild COVID-19 (a few samples of this study predate the infection). Cell type and time point are not known. The chain couples TRBV7-7 to TRBJ2-7; D is unresolved. The CDR3 loop reads CASSPELGYEQYF. The CDR3 DNA reads TGTGCTAGCAGCCCCGAACTCGGGTACGAGCAGTACTTC.